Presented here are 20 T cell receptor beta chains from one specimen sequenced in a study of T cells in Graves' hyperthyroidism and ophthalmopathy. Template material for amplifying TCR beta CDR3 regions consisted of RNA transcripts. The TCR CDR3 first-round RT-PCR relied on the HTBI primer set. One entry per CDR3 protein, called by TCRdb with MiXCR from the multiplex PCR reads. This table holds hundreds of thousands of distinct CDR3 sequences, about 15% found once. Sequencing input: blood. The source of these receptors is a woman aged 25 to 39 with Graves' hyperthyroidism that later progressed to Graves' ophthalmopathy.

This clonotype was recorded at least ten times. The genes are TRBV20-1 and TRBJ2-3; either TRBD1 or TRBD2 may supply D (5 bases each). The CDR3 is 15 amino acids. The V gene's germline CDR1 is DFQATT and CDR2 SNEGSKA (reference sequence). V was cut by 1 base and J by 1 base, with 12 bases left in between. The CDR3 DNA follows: TGCAGTGCTAGAGGAGGGACCGGACGCACAGATACGCAGTATTTT. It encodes CSARGGTGRTDTQYF.

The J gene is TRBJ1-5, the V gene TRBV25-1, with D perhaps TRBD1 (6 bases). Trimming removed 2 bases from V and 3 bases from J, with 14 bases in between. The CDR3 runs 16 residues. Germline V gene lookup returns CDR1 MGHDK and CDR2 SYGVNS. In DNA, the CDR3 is TGTGCCAGCAGTGAAACAGGGATTAAGGACAATCAGCCCCAGCATTTT. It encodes CASSETGIKDNQPQHF.

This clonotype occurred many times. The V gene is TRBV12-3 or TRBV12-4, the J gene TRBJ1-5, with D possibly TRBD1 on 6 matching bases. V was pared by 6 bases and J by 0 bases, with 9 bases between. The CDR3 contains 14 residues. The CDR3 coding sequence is TGTGCCAGCAGGCCGGACAGTAGCAATCAGCCCCAGCATTTT. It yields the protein CASRPDSSNQPQHF.

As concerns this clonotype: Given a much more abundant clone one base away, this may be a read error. In nucleotides, the CDR3 is TGCGCCAGCAGCCAAGACGACAGAACGAACACTGAAGCTTTCTTT. It codes for CASSQDDRTNTEAFF. The chain has TRBV4-3 and TRBJ1-1; a weak D match, TRBD1 (5 bases). Deletions cut 0 bases from V and 1 base from J, with 9 bases between. In germline, CDR1 is LGHNA, CDR2 YSLEER. The CDR3 has 15 residues.

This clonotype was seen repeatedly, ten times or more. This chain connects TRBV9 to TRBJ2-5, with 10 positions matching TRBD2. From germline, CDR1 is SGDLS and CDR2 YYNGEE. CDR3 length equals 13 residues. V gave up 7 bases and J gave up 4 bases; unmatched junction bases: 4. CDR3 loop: CASGRLAGETQYF. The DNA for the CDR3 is TGTGCCAGCGGCCGACTAGCGGGAGAGACCCAGTACTTC.

The CDR3 DNA reads as TGTGCCAGCAGCTTAGTCGACCTAGGAGATACGCAGTATTTT. Amino acids: CASSLVDLGDTQYF. The J gene is TRBJ2-3, the V gene TRBV11-2; D gene uncertain. Trimming removed 1 base at V and 5 bases at J, with 10 bases between. Germline CDR1 and CDR2: SGHAT and FQNNGV. The length of the CDR3 is 14 residues. The whole variable domain, remainder taken from reference TRBV11-2 and TRBJ2-3, is EAGVAQSPRYKIIEKRQSVAFWCNPISGHATLYWYQQILGQGPKLLIQFQNNGVVDDSQLPKDRFSAERLKGVDSTLKIQPAKLEDSAVYLCASSLVDLGDTQYFGPGTRLTVL.

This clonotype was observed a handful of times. The CDR3 sequence: CASSAGGAHGYTF. CDR3 DNA: TGTGCCAGTAGTGCAGGGGGCGCGCATGGCTACACCTTC. The J gene is TRBJ1-2, the V gene TRBV19; 8 bases align to TRBD1. With 5 bases clipped from V and 6 bases from J, the junction kept 5 bases outside the gene matches. Looked up from germline, CDR1 is LNHDA and CDR2 is SQIVND (reference sequence). This CDR3 has 13 amino acids.

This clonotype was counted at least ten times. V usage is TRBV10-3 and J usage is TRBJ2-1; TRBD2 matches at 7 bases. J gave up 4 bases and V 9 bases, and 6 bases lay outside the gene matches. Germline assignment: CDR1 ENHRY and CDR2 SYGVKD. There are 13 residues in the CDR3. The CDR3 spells CAIPGLPYNEQFF. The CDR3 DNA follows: TGTGCCATACCGGGACTACCGTACAATGAGCAGTTCTTC.

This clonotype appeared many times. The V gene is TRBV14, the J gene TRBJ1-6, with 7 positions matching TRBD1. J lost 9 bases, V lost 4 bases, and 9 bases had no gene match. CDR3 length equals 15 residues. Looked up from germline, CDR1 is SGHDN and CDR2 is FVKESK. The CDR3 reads CASSLRQGWGSPLHF. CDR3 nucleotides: TGTGCCAGCAGCCTGAGACAGGGATGGGGTTCACCCCTCCACTTT.

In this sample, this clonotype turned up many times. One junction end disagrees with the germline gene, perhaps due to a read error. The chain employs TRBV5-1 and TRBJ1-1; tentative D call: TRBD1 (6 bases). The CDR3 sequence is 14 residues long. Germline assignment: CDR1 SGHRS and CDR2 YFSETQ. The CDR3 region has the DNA TGTGCCAGCAGCCCCGGAGGGGGAGGCACTGAAGCTTTCTTT. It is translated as CASSPGGGGTEAFF.

CDR3 residues: CASSLTTGAPRGANVLTF. CDR3 nucleotides: TGCGCCAGCAGCTTGACCACGGGAGCCCCGAGGGGGGCCAACGTCCTGACTTTC. The chain combines TRBV5-1 with TRBJ2-6, with a tentative D call TRBD2 (6 bases). V lost 1 base, J lost 4 bases, and 18 bases lay in between. The CDR3 spans 18 residues. Per the germline V gene, CDR1 is SGHRS and CDR2 is YFSETQ.

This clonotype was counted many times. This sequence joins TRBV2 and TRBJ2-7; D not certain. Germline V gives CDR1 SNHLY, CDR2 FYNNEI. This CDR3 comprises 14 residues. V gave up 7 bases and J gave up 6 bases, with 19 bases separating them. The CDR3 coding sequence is TGTGCCAGCATGCCAGCATCCTCGGTGGGCGAGCAGTACTTC. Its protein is CASMPASSVGEQYF.

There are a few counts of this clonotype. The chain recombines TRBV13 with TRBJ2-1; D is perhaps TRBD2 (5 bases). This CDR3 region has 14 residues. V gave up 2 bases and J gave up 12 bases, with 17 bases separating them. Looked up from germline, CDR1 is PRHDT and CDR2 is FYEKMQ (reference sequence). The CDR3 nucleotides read TGTGCCAGCAGCTTAAGGAACCCCCCCGGGGTGCAGTTCTTC. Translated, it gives CASSLRNPPGVQFF.

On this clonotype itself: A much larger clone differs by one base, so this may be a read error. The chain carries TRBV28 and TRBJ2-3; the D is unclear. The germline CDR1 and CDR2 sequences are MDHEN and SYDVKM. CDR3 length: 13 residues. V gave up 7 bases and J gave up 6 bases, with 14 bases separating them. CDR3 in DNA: TGTGCCAGCACTCCCAGCGAGAGGGATACGCAGTATTTT. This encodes CASTPSERDTQYF.

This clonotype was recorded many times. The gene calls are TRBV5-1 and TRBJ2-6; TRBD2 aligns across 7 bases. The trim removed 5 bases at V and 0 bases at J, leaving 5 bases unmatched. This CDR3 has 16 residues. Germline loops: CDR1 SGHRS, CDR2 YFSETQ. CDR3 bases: TGCGCCAGCAGTCCGGGGAGGGACTCTGGGGCCAACGTCCTGACTTTC. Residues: CASSPGRDSGANVLTF.

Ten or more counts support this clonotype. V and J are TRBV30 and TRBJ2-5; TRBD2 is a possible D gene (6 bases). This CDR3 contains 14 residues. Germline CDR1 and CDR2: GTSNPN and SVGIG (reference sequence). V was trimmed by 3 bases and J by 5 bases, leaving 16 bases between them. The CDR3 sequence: CAWSKTGEEETQYF. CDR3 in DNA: TGTGCCTGGAGCAAAACGGGAGAGGAGGAGACCCAGTACTTC. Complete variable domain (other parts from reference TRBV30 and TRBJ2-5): SQTIHQWPATLVQPVGSPLSLECTVEGTSNPNLYWYRQAAGRGLQLLFYSVGIGQISSEVPQNLSASRPQDRQFILSSKKLLLSDSGFYLCAWSKTGEEETQYFGPGTRLLVL.

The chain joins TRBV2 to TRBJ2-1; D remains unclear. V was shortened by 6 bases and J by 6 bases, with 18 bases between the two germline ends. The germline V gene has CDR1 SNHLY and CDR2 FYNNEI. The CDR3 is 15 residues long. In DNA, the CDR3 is TGTGCCAGCAGACAACCGACCCGTCGTCCCAATGAGCAGTTCTTC. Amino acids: CASRQPTRRPNEQFF.

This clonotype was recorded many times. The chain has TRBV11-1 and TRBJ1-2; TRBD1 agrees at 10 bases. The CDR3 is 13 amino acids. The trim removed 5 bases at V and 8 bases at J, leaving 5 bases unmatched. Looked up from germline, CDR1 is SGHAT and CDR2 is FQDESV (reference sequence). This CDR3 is CASSPTGGDGYTF. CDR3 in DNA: TGTGCCAGCAGCCCGACAGGGGGCGACGGCTACACCTTC. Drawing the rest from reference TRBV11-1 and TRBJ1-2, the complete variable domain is EAEVAQSPRYKITEKSQAVAFWCDPISGHATLYWYRQILGQGPELLVQFQDESVVDDSQLPKDRFSAERLKGVDSTLKIQPAELGDSAMYLCASSPTGGDGYTFGSGTRLTVV.

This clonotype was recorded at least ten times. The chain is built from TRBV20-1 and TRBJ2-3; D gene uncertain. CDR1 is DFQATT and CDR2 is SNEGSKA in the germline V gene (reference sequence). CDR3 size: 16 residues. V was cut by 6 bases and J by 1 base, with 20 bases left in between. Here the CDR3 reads CSAGPLGLGRTDTQYF. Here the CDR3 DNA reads TGCAGTGCCGGACCCTTGGGGTTAGGGCGCACAGATACGCAGTATTTT.

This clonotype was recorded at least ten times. The CDR3, as DNA: TGTGCCAGCAGCGGACGGACTGAAGCTTTCTTT. This encodes CASSGRTEAFF. The chain links TRBV28 to TRBJ1-1; D unclear. CDR3 length: 11 residues. V lost 6 bases and J 5 bases, leaving 7 bases between the germline ends. From germline, CDR1 is MDHEN and CDR2 SYDVKM.